Presented here are 13 T cell receptor beta chains from one specimen sequenced in a study of T cell responses to AZD1222 COVID-19 vaccine. Sequencing was performed with immunoSEQ multiplex PCR; in TCRdb, only in-frame clones are kept and a portion is missing. The table includes 95,000 to 150,000 clones, about 91% detected once. Here the sequenced sample was peripheral blood, taken on day 0 of AZD1222 vaccination. Source of these receptors: an adult in good health.

The chain carries TRBV6-5 and TRBJ2-7; D gene uncertain. This CDR3 region has 13 residues. Germline CDR1 MNHEY, CDR2 SVGAGI. The V and J ends lost 2 bases and 3 bases respectively, with 8 bases between them. The CDR3 DNA follows: TGTGCCAGCAGTTACGCTGGCGGCTACGAGCAGTACTTC. Protein sequence: CASSYAGGYEQYF.

The chain recombines TRBV6-2 or TRBV6-3 with TRBJ2-3, with TRBD1 identical over 8 bases. In germline, CDR1 is MNHEY, CDR2 SVGEGT. Trimming took 2 bases from V and 7 from J; bases not matched to a gene: 5. The CDR3 runs 14 residues. In DNA form, the CDR3 reads TGTGCCAGCAGTTACGCGGCAGGGGGCAATACGCAGTATTTT. It encodes CASSYAAGGNTQYF.

This chain connects TRBV5-1 to TRBJ1-5; weak D call: TRBD1 (5 bases). Trimming cost V 0 bases and J 4 bases, with 8 bases left between them. This CDR3 comprises 14 residues. Germline V gene lookup returns CDR1 SGHRS and CDR2 YFSETQ. The CDR3 nucleotides read TGCGCCAGCAGCTTGGGACAGACAAATCAGCCCCAGCATTTT. It is translated as CASSLGQTNQPQHF.

The chain employs TRBV4-1 and TRBJ1-1; TRBD1 is a possible D gene (6 bases). V lost 4 bases to trimming and J lost 4 bases, with 19 bases between them. From germline, CDR1 is MGHRA and CDR2 YSYEKL. The CDR3 has 16 residues. Here the CDR3 reads CASSRSTTLRGTEAFF. In nucleotides, the CDR3 is TGCGCCAGCAGCCGATCAACAACACTCAGGGGCACTGAAGCTTTCTTT.

The CDR3 loop reads CASSLGGLPNNEQFF. The CDR3 DNA sequence: TGTGCCAGCAGCTTAGGGGGACTTCCAAACAATGAGCAGTTCTTC. V gene TRBV7-2 combines with J gene TRBJ2-1, with D tentatively TRBD2 (6 bases). Germline CDR1 and CDR2: SGHTA and FQGNSA. The CDR3 length is 15 residues. V was trimmed by 1 base and J by 5 bases, leaving 12 bases between them.

The chain recombines TRBV7-8 with TRBJ2-4, with 8 positions matching TRBD1. The J segment lost 2 bases and the V segment lost 0 bases, leaving 3 bases of the junction unmatched. Germline CDR1 and CDR2: SGHVS and FQNEAQ. This CDR3 contains 16 residues. This CDR3 reads CASSLARDRSKNIQYF. CDR3 coding DNA: TGTGCCAGCAGCTTAGCGCGGGACAGGTCCAAAAACATTCAGTACTTC.

This clone was detected a few times. The chain couples TRBV6-2 or TRBV6-3 to TRBJ2-7; 8 bases match TRBD1. The ends lost 5 bases at V and 5 bases at J; junction bases unmatched: 8. Germline values: CDR1 MNHEY, CDR2 SVGEGT. This CDR3 has 14 amino acids. The CDR3 region is CASSAQGDVDEQYF. The CDR3 region has the DNA TGTGCCAGCAGTGCACAGGGGGACGTAGACGAGCAGTACTTC.

This clone was seen once. This chain links TRBV4-1 with TRBJ2-7; 11 nucleotides match TRBD2. CDR1 and CDR2 from the germline V gene are MGHRA and YSYEKL. V dropped 1 base and J dropped 5; count of bases not matched to a gene: 7. CDR3 length equals 16 residues. The CDR3 DNA sequence: TGCGCCAGCAGCCAAGTCCGAACTAGCGGGGGCCACGAGCAGTACTTC. As protein: CASSQVRTSGGHEQYF.

The chain combines TRBV12-3 or TRBV12-4 with TRBJ2-2; D not certain. The length of the CDR3 is 13 residues. Trimming cost V 4 bases and J 0 bases, with 3 bases left between them. The CDR3 loop is CASSSPNTGELFF. The DNA for the CDR3 is TGTGCCAGCAGTTCCCCGAACACCGGGGAGCTGTTTTTT.

V is TRBV13 and J is TRBJ2-3; D gene uncertain. Germline values: CDR1 PRHDT, CDR2 FYEKMQ (reference sequence). There are 14 residues in the CDR3. V lost 4 bases to trimming and J lost 5 bases, with 13 bases between them. In DNA form, the CDR3 reads TGTGCCAGCAGCTCCCTCCTAGACCTAGATACGCAGTATTTT. Translation: CASSSLLDLDTQYF.

This clone was observed a handful of times. The J gene is TRBJ2-1, the V gene TRBV6-4; 12 bases are shared with TRBD2. The V segment lost 6 bases and the J segment 8 bases; nucleotides outside the gene matches: 8. This CDR3 is built from 15 residues. From germline, CDR1 is MRHNA and CDR2 SNTAGT. In DNA, the CDR3 is TGTGCCAGCAGCGCTAGCGGGGGGGCCAGCGATGAGCAGTTCTTC. Translation gives CASSASGGASDEQFF.

The chain employs TRBV6-5 and TRBJ2-1, with TRBD1 matching over 9 bases. The germline V gene encodes CDR1 MNHEY and CDR2 SVGAGI. The CDR3 extends over 16 amino acids. The ends lost 5 bases at V and 7 bases at J; junction bases unmatched: 12. The CDR3 DNA is TGTGCCAGCAGTAACTTCCCCGGGACAGGGTGGAATGAGCAGTTCTTC. Protein sequence: CASSNFPGTGWNEQFF.

The gene calls are TRBV7-2 and TRBJ1-6; no firm D call. The CDR3 has 17 residues. V was shortened by 5 bases and J by 5 bases, with 19 bases between the two germline ends. Looked up from germline, CDR1 is SGHTA and CDR2 is FQGNSA. The CDR3 nucleotides read TGTGCCAGCAGCCTCCGGGAGGCCGGAGGGAATAATTCACCCCTCCACTTT. It specifies CASSLREAGGNNSPLHF.